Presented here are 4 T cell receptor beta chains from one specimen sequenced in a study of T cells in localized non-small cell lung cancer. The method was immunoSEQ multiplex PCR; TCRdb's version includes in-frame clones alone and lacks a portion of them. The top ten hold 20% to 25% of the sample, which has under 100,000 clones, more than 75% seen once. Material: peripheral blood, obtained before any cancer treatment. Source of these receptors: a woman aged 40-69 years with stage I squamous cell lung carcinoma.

DNA for the CDR3: TGTGCCTGGAGTCAGGGTACGAACACTGAAGCTTTCTTT. As protein: CAWSQGTNTEAFF. V is TRBV30 and J is TRBJ1-1, with a possible D match to TRBD1 (5 bases). Germline CDR1 GTSNPN, CDR2 SVGIG (reference sequence). V shed 2 bases and J shed 1 base, with 8 bases lying between them. This CDR3 comprises 13 residues. Supplemented by reference TRBV30 and TRBJ1-1, the full variable domain reads SQTIHQWPATLVQPVGSPLSLECTVEGTSNPNLYWYRQAAGRGLQLLFYSVGIGQISSEVPQNLSASRPQDRQFILSSKKLLLSDSGFYLCAWSQGTNTEAFFGQGTRLTVV.

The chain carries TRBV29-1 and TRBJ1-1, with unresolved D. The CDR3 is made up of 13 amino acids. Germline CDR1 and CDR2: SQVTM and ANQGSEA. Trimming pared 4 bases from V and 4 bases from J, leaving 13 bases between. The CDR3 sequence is CSVVGLWSTEAFF. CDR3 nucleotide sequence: TGCAGCGTTGTAGGCCTGTGGAGCACTGAAGCTTTCTTT. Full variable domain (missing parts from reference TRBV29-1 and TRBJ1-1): SAVISQKPSRDICQRGTSLTIQCQVDSQVTMMFWYRQQPGQSLTLIATANQGSEATYESGFVIDKFPISRPNLTFSTLTVSNMSPEDSSIYLCSVVGLWSTEAFFGQGTRLTVV.

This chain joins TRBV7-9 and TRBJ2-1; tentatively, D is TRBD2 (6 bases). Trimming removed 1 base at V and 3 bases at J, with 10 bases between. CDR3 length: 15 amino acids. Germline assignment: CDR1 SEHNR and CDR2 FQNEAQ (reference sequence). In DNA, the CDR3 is TGTGCCAGCAGCTTAGGGGGGGTAGGCTACAATGAGCAGTTCTTC. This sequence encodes CASSLGGVGYNEQFF.

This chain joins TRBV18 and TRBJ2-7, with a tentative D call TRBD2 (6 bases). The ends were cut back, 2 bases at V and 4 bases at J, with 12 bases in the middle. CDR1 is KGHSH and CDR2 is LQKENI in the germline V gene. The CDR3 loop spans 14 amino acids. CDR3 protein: CASSPGAGRYEQYF. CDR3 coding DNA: TGTGCCAGCTCACCAGGGGCAGGGAGGTACGAGCAGTACTTC.